This section outlines one T cell receptor beta chain sequence together with its context. Its antigen remains unidentified. Germline assignment: CDR1 LNHDA and CDR2 SQIVND (reference sequence). The CDR3 has 15 amino acids. Trimming cost V 5 bases and J 4 bases, with 17 bases left between them. The record originates from a study of shared clonotypes between healthy human individuals. Study overall: Three plates were used per donor for CD4 naive, three for CD4 memory, two for CD8 naive and one for CD8 memory. Study findings and constraints: The represented genetic and exposure-history diversity was limited by the small number of donors.

Across several immunoSEQ plates, the genomic DNA of each subset was split evenly. Here immunoSEQ multiplex PCR was the method, and the copy in TCRdb shows in-frame clones only, minus some. The table has around 1.1 million clones, around 77% seen once. In the CD4+ fraction, cells were divided into CD45RA+ naive and CD45RA-negative memory subsets. Sequenced material: memory CD4+ T cells from PBMCs. Indicated subset: CD45RA-negative fraction. The TCR comes from a man between 18 and 29 years old in good health. Some clones in this sample may be carry-over from other donors' samples. V usage is TRBV19 and J usage is TRBJ1-1; no clear D. CDR3 protein: CASSRAGIGTTEAFF. The CDR3 nucleotides read TGTGCCAGTAGTCGCGCGGGAATCGGTACCACTGAAGCTTTCTTT.